This is a list of T cell receptor beta chains from one sample in a study of CD8 T cells in ankylosing spondylitis. TCRdb passed the 5' RACE reads through MiXCR, listing each CDR3 protein once. The repertoire holds more than 100,000 distinct CDR3 sequences, with more than 9.5% as singletons. Sequenced input: blood, either unsorted or a sorted T cell fraction (not recorded which). Receptors originate from a female donor with ankylosing spondylitis or in good health (not recorded which). Each CDR3 is given without its conserved first and last residue. D genes are given only for firm matches. Clone size is shown for a subset of rows, as once, few, many or a class of expanded clone.

V gene	J gene	D gene	clone size	CDR3 length	CDR3 protein
TRBV4-2	TRBJ1-5	.	many	11	ASSQESLDPQH
TRBV18	TRBJ2-1	.	many	10	ASSPNRNEQF
TRBV6-1	TRBJ2-5	TRBD1	many	9	ALYRGKTQY
TRBV2	TRBJ2-7	TRBD1	few	12	ASARQGTAYEQY
TRBV5-1	TRBJ1-1	TRBD1	.	11	ASSAGGNTEAF
TRBV12-3/TRBV12-4	TRBJ2-1	TRBD2	many	14	ASSDPGGGQNNEQF
TRBV24-1	TRBJ2-3	.	many	12	ATRSGDRRDTQY
TRBV20-1	TRBJ1-2	.	.	10	SAYVGKAGYT
TRBV15	TRBJ1-4	TRBD1	many	17	ATSRDYSPQGGKGEKLF
TRBV7-9	TRBJ1-2	TRBD1	many	11	ASSLQGGYGYT
TRBV29-1	TRBJ2-1	.	many	12	SVRDSTPYNEQF
TRBV12-3/TRBV12-4	TRBJ2-7	.	many	11	ASSLLGPYEQY
TRBV20-1	TRBJ1-2	.	many	10	SASRGGDGYT
TRBV21-1	TRBJ1-2	.	few	9	ASAGRYGYT
TRBV20-1	TRBJ2-1	TRBD1	many	14	SARDRARGSHNEQF
TRBV10-2	TRBJ1-2	TRBD1	many	14	ASSEAGGSLVYGYT
TRBV7-9	TRBJ2-4	.	few	12	ASSWGGAKNIQY
TRBV12-3/TRBV12-4	TRBJ2-1	TRBD1	few	14	ASIKDRAGSYNEQF
TRBV27	TRBJ2-4	TRBD1	many	13	ASSSPRGKGNIQY
TRBV30	TRBJ2-3	.	many	11	AWSLLSGDTQY
TRBV27	TRBJ2-3	.	many	12	ASSLAGAADTQY
TRBV5-1	TRBJ2-2	.	.	14	ASSLSSGFGAGELF
TRBV7-6	TRBJ2-1	TRBD2	many	14	ASSYYGLAGGGEQF
TRBV20-1	TRBJ1-1	.	many	13	SASPQGPTAFVAF
TRBV27	TRBJ1-3	.	many	12	ASSLSFPGNTIY
TRBV11-2	TRBJ2-4	.	many	12	ASSIDRAKNIQY
TRBV6-1	TRBJ2-5	TRBD1	many	15	ASSLTTGTGRLETQY
TRBV20-1	TRBJ2-7	.	many	12	SAREGRDSYEQY
TRBV10-2	TRBJ1-1	TRBD1	many	12	ASRERQGFTEAF
TRBV12-3/TRBV12-4	TRBJ1-1	.	many	11	ASSWGTNTEAF
TRBV28	TRBJ2-2	.	.	10	ASSSNPRELF
TRBV29-1	TRBJ2-3	TRBD1	.	13	SVGKGQSSTDTQY
TRBV12-3/TRBV12-4	TRBJ2-3	TRBD2	many	16	ASRTQRTSGGITDTQY
TRBV18	TRBJ1-2	TRBD1	many	11	ASSFRDSYGYT
TRBV11-3	TRBJ2-2	TRBD1	.	15	ASSNQPGQILTGELF
TRBV29-1	TRBJ1-2	.	many	10	SAKVGGNGYT
TRBV12-3/TRBV12-4	TRBJ2-5	.	many	11	ASSFQRQETQY
TRBV4-1	TRBJ1-6	.	many	13	ASRSGAEANSPLH
TRBV28	TRBJ1-2	.	many	10	ASSPDSYGYT
TRBV20-1	TRBJ1-3	.	many	13	SAAIGVYSGNTIY
TRBV10-3	TRBJ2-3	.	many	11	ATTGQSTDTQY
TRBV18	TRBJ1-3	.	.	13	ASPPLGTAGSTIY
TRBV29-1	TRBJ2-5	.	many	10	SVSGNQETQY
TRBV4-2	TRBJ2-7	.	many	12	ASSQEGRAHEQY
TRBV12-3/TRBV12-4	TRBJ1-1	.	many	12	ASSLRRQLTEAF
TRBV7-2	TRBJ2-1	.	many	12	ASSFLAGGDEQF
TRBV5-1	TRBJ1-2	TRBD1	many	13	ASSLVPGQGGGYT
TRBV18	TRBJ2-7	.	.	11	ASSPRVVYEQY
TRBV7-2	TRBJ2-2	.	many	13	ASSFHTRNTGELF
TRBV18	TRBJ1-2	.	few	13	ASSPGVQPSYGYT
TRBV28	TRBJ2-7	TRBD1	few	14	ASTNRGDQTPYEQY
TRBV28	TRBJ1-1	.	many	12	ASRIPGMNTEAF
TRBV24-1	TRBJ2-1	.	many	12	ATSDTTPRGGQF
TRBV20-1	TRBJ2-1	TRBD2	many	10	SARGGRNEQF
TRBV27	TRBJ1-1	.	many	13	ASSLYPGQNTEAF
TRBV24-1	TRBJ2-2	.	many	12	ATSDTANGGELF
TRBV29-1	TRBJ1-1	.	many	12	SVGRGTKNTEAF
TRBV5-1	TRBJ1-1	.	.	9	ASTLDTEAF
TRBV2	TRBJ2-7	.	.	12	ASTLRTVSYEQY
TRBV5-1	TRBJ2-5	.	.	11	ASSPGNKETQY